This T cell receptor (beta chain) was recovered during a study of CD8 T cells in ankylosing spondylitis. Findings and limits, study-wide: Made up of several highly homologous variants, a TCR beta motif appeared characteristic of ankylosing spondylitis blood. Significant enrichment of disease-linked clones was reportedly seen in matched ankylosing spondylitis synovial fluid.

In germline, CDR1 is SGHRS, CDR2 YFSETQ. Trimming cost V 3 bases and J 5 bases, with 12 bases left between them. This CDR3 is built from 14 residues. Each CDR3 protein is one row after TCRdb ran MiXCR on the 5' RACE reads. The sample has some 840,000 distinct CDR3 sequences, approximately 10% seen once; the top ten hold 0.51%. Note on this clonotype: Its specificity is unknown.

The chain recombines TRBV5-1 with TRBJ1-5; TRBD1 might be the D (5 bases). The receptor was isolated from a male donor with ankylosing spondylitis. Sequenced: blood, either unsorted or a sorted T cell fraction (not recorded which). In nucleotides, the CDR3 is TGCGCCAGCAGCTATGGGGGGACCGATCAGCCCCAGCATTTT. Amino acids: CASSYGGTDQPQHF.